This T cell receptor beta chain was documented in a study of blood T cells in healthy people across ages. Each sample gave at least 6.5 million isolated PBMCs. The V gene end was trimmed by 4 bases and the J gene end by 1 base; junction bases not matched to a gene: 14. Germline values: CDR1 SGDLS, CDR2 YYNGEE. The CDR3 sequence is 19 residues long. This clonotype came up a few times. What it binds is unknown. Study-wide points: Diversity estimates from one million T cells were considered underestimates.

A second PCR of about 6 to 12 cycles used a sample-barcoded 5' primer and a J-beta primer mix. Researchers report that each sample yielded at least 2.5 million CDR3-containing paired-end reads. From the 5' RACE reads, TCRdb called clonotypes with MiXCR, one entry per CDR3 protein. The sample holds 2 million or so distinct CDR3 sequences, around 48% seen once. The source material was blood. The chain joins TRBV9 to TRBJ1-2; TRBD1 aligns across 12 bases. The sequence was collected from a woman between 40 and 50 years old in good health. The CDR3 spells CASSPGPPGQGAYNYGYTF. The CDR3 DNA reads TGTGCCAGCAGCCCTGGCCCCCCGGGACAGGGGGCGTATAACTATGGCTACACCTTC.